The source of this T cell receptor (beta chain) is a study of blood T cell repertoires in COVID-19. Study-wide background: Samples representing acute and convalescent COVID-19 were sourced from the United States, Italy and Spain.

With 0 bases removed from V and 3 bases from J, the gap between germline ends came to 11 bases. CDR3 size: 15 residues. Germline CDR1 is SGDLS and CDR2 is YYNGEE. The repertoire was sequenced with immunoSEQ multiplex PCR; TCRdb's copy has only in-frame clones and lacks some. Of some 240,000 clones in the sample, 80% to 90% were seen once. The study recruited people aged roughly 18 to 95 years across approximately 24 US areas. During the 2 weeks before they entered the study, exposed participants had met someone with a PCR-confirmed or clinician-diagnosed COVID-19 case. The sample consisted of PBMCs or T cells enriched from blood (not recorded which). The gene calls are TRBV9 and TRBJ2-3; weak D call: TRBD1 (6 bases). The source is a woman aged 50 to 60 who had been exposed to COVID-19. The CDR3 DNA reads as TGTGCCAGCAGCGTAGAGGACAGACGTACAGATACGCAGTATTTT. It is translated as CASSVEDRRTDTQYF.